The 24 T cell receptor beta chains in this list originate from one sample, sequenced in a study of T cell responses to AZD1222 COVID-19 vaccine (dated by TCRdb to the early 2020s). Libraries were prepared through the immunoSEQ multiplex PCR assay. The table was pulled from immuneACCESS by TCRdb, which kept in-frame rearrangements only. Such tables lose some clones; where checked, under half of the loss comes from unresolved V genes, and the rest has no known cause. The sample profile shows roughly 120,000 clones; 90% to 95% of them were found once. The leading ten clones occupy under 3.5% of the sample. The sample's time point label, decoded: baseline before first vaccination. The specimen comprised peripheral blood, sampled on day 0 of AZD1222 vaccination. These receptors were collected from an adult in good health.

The rearrangement joins TRBV5-1 to TRBJ2-3; the D gene is possibly TRBD2 (6 bases). This CDR3 spans 16 amino acids. The germline V gene has CDR1 SGHRS and CDR2 YFSETQ. V was clipped by 1 base and J by 7 bases, with 19 bases between them. As DNA, the CDR3 is TGCGCCAGCAGCTTGAAAGCTGGGACTCCAGCTAATACGCAGTATTTT. Translating gives CASSLKAGTPANTQYF.

The V gene is TRBV2, the J gene TRBJ1-5; D possibly corresponds to TRBD1 (5 bases). V shed 4 bases and J shed 8 bases, with 18 bases lying between them. CDR3 length: 15 amino acids. CDR1 and CDR2 (germline): SNHLY, FYNNEI. CDR3 sequence reads: CASSVGDQLLKPQHF. The CDR3 bases are TGTGCCAGCAGTGTCGGGGACCAACTCCTAAAGCCCCAGCATTTT. The entire variable domain, with the rest obtained from reference TRBV2 and TRBJ1-5, is as follows: EPEVTQTPSHQVTQMGQEVILRCVPISNHLYFYWYRQILGQKVEFLVSFYNNEISEKSEIFDDQFSVERPDGSNFTLKIRSTKLEDSAMYFCASSVGDQLLKPQHFGDGTRLSIL.

The chain carries TRBV28 and TRBJ2-1; the D gene is possibly TRBD1 (5 bases). The CDR3 covers 11 residues. V lost 5 bases, J lost 11 bases, and 10 bases lay in between. Germline-derived CDR1 and CDR2 are MDHEN and SYDVKM. CDR3 coding DNA: TGTGCCAGCAGTCAGCCAGGGAAGCAGTTCTTC. As protein: CASSQPGKQFF.

This chain connects TRBV27 to TRBJ2-7, with D perhaps assigned TRBD1 or TRBD2 (6 bases each). The germline V gene encodes CDR1 MNHEY and CDR2 SMNVEV (reference sequence). V was shortened by 5 bases and J by 11 bases, with 25 bases between the two germline ends. The CDR3 covers 15 residues. CDR3 amino acids: CASSPAGEEGFGKYF. The CDR3 coding sequence is TGTGCCAGCAGTCCCGCAGGGGAGGAAGGTTTTGGGAAGTACTTC.

This sequence joins TRBV21-1 and TRBJ2-1; TRBD2, as called in the table, went unchecked against the DNA. TRBV21-1 is classified as a pseudogene. The CDR3 consists of 20 residues. DNA for the CDR3: TGTGCCAGCAGCAGACAAAGAAGTTCCGGGACTAGCGGGAGTTTAGATGAGCAGTTCTTC. Translation gives CASSRQRSSGTSGSLDEQFF.

V is TRBV11-3 and J is TRBJ2-2, with 8 bases lining up with TRBD2. Germline CDR1 SGHNT, CDR2 YENEEA. V shed 5 bases and J 0 bases; nucleotides not matched to a gene: 2. The length of the CDR3 is 15 residues. The CDR3 sequence is CASSHSGTNTGELFF. CDR3 coding DNA: TGTGCCAGCAGCCATAGCGGGACGAACACCGGGGAGCTGTTTTTT.

V is TRBV3-1 (or the pseudogene TRBV3-2) and J is TRBJ2-3, with 7 positions matching TRBD2. Germline CDR1 is LGHDT and CDR2 is YNNKEL (reference sequence). V shed 1 base and J 3 bases; nucleotides not matched to a gene: 7. This CDR3 spans 16 amino acids. CDR3 sequence (DNA): TGTGCCAGCAGCCAAGGCCCGACGGGAGGAACAGATACGCAGTATTTT. It is translated as CASSQGPTGGTDTQYF.

The J gene is TRBJ2-7, the V gene TRBV13, with TRBD2 matching over 9 bases. The CDR3 has 14 amino acids. V lost 3 bases to trimming and J lost 4 bases; unmatched junction nucleotides: 4. Germline CDR1 is PRHDT and CDR2 is FYEKMQ (reference sequence). The CDR3 region has the DNA TGTGCCAGCAGCTTCGCTAGCGGGATATACGAGCAGTACTTC. Its translation: CASSFASGIYEQYF.

V gene TRBV9 combines with J gene TRBJ1-4; D is undetermined. The germline V and J ends were trimmed by 1 base and 4 bases, with 11 bases remaining between them. The CDR3 consists of 15 residues. Germline lookup yields CDR1 SGDLS and CDR2 YYNGEE. CDR3 sequence: CASSVMGSYNEKLFF. The CDR3 DNA reads TGTGCCAGCAGCGTAATGGGCAGCTATAATGAAAAACTGTTTTTT. The complete variable domain, with remaining parts taken from reference TRBV9 and TRBJ1-4, reads DSGVTQTPKHLITATGQRVTLRCSPRSGDLSVYWYQQSLDQGLQFLIQYYNGEERAKGNILERFSAQQFPDLHSELNLSSLELGDSALYFCASSVMGSYNEKLFFGSGTQLSVL.

The chain is built from TRBV11-2 and TRBJ2-7; a possible D gene is TRBD1 (5 bases). This CDR3 spans 12 amino acids. The germline gives CDR1 SGHAT, CDR2 FQNNGV. Trimming removed 2 bases from V and 9 bases from J, with 11 bases in between. CDR3 protein: CASSLQGTTQYF. The CDR3 DNA follows: TGTGCCAGCAGCTTACAGGGTACGACGCAGTACTTC.

This clone was counted once. J is TRBJ2-5 and V is TRBV28, with D possibly called TRBD1 or TRBD2 (5 bases each). Germline V gene data show CDR1 as MDHEN and CDR2 as SYDVKM. This CDR3 has 15 amino acids. V was clipped by 5 bases and J by 5 bases, with 18 bases between them. CDR3 coding DNA: TGTGCCAGCAGTAATTCAGCCCTCAGGGAGGAGACCCAGTACTTC. Its protein is CASSNSALREETQYF.

This chain joins TRBV6-5 and TRBJ2-1; 13 bases are a match to TRBD2. Unmatched junction bases numbered 5, after V lost 0 bases and J lost 9 bases. The CDR3 sequence is 16 residues long. From germline, CDR1 is MNHEY and CDR2 SVGAGI. The chain's CDR3 is CASSYSLGLAGFEQFF. The CDR3, as DNA: TGTGCCAGCAGTTACTCTTTGGGACTAGCGGGATTTGAGCAGTTCTTC.

This rearrangement joins TRBV5-1 to TRBJ2-2; 9 positions match TRBD2. J lost 1 base, V lost 6 bases, and 7 bases had no gene match. The germline V gene has CDR1 SGHRS and CDR2 YFSETQ. The CDR3 sequence is 16 residues long. The chain's CDR3 is CASTVSGRVNTGELFF. As DNA, the CDR3 is TGCGCCAGCACAGTTAGCGGGAGAGTGAACACCGGGGAGCTGTTTTTT.

In regard to this clone: Additional DNA sequences in this sample encode the identical CDR3. The chain recombines TRBV5-1 with TRBJ2-5, with D hard to call. This CDR3 has 11 amino acids. From germline, CDR1 is SGHRS and CDR2 YFSETQ. With 2 bases removed from V and 2 bases from J, the gap between germline ends came to 1 base. This chain's CDR3 is CASSFQETQYF. CDR3 DNA: TGCGCCAGCAGCTTTCAAGAGACCCAGTACTTC. Based on the CDR3 plus reference TRBV5-1 and TRBJ2-5, the full variable domain is KAGVTQTPRYLIKTRGQQVTLSCSPISGHRSVSWYQQTPGQGLQFLFEYFSETQRNKGNFPGRFSGRQFSNSRSEMNVSTLELGDSALYLCASSFQETQYFGPGTRLLVL.

The chain carries TRBV10-2 and TRBJ2-2, with a weak D call TRBD1 (5 bases). Between the trimmed V and J ends, which lost 10 bases and 0 bases, there was a span of 27 bases. This CDR3 region has 19 residues. Germline V CDR1 and CDR2: WSHSY, SAAADI. For the CDR3, the DNA is TGCGCCACCCTGGGTGGGGCAGGGCGCAGCCTCGCGAACACCGGGGAGCTGTTTTTT. It specifies CATLGGAGRSLANTGELFF.

The V and J genes are TRBV19 and TRBJ1-1; 9 nucleotides match TRBD1. The CDR3 is 10 residues long. The V segment lost 9 bases and the J segment 7 bases; nucleotides outside the gene matches: 0. The V gene's germline CDR1 is LNHDA and CDR2 SQIVND (reference sequence). In nucleotides, the CDR3 is TGTGCCAGGGGACAGGGTGAAGCTTTCTTT. Its protein product is CARGQGEAFF.

The chain has TRBV11-3 and TRBJ2-2; possible D gene TRBD1, 5 bases. The germline V gene encodes CDR1 SGHNT and CDR2 YENEEA. V lost 1 base and J 6 bases, leaving 9 bases between the germline ends. The CDR3 contains 14 residues. CDR3: CASSLARGSGELFF. CDR3 nucleotide sequence: TGTGCCAGCAGCTTAGCTAGGGGCTCCGGGGAGCTGTTTTTT. Complete variable domain (other parts from reference TRBV11-3 and TRBJ2-2): EAGVVQSPRYKIIEKKQPVAFWCNPISGHNTLYWYLQNLGQGPELLIRYENEEAVDDSQLPKDRFSAERLKGVDSTLKIQPAELGDSAVYLCASSLARGSGELFFGEGSRLTVL.

This clone was detected only once. The rearrangement links TRBV10-3 to TRBJ2-1, with a tentative D call TRBD2 (5 bases). V was clipped by 4 bases and J by 0 bases, with 10 bases between them. The CDR3 loop spans 15 amino acids. Per the germline V gene, CDR1 is ENHRY and CDR2 is SYGVKD. CDR3 in amino acids: CAISAGISSYNEQFF. In DNA, the CDR3 is TGTGCCATCAGTGCCGGGATTAGCTCCTACAATGAGCAGTTCTTC.

J is TRBJ1-6 and V is TRBV6-5, with TRBD1 identical over 10 bases. The CDR3 consists of 15 residues. The germline CDR1 and CDR2 sequences are MNHEY and SVGAGI. Germline trimming cut 5 bases from V and 6 bases from J; bases unmatched to any gene: 4. DNA for the CDR3: TGTGCCAGCAGTACCGGGACAGGGGTTAATTCACCCCTCCACTTT. Protein: CASSTGTGVNSPLHF.

This clone was counted a single time. The chain couples TRBV5-1 to TRBJ1-5; TRBD1 is a possible D gene (5 bases). With 0 bases removed from V and 15 bases from J, the gap between germline ends came to 16 bases. The V gene's germline CDR1 is SGHRS and CDR2 YFSETQ. The CDR3 totals 13 residues. CDR3 residues: CASSLEGGTPRHF. The DNA for the CDR3 is TGCGCCAGCAGCTTGGAGGGAGGGACCCCAAGGCATTTT.

This sequence joins TRBV6-5 and TRBJ1-6; D is unclear. Trimming pared 5 bases from V and 12 bases from J, leaving 14 bases between. This CDR3 has 13 residues. Germline loops: CDR1 MNHEY, CDR2 SVGAGI. CDR3 bases: TGTGCCAGCAGTCTCCGCCCCGGTTTACCCCTCCACTTT. This encodes CASSLRPGLPLHF.

Details on this clone: Relative to the germline gene, one junction end is altered; a read error may explain this. This chain connects TRBV5-5 to TRBJ2-1; D gene unclear. CDR3 length equals 8 residues. From germline, CDR1 is SGHKS and CDR2 YYEKEE (reference sequence). CDR3 residues: CASSEGIF. CDR3 nucleotide sequence: TGTGCCAGCAGCGAAGGAATCTTC.

This sequence joins TRBV3-1 (or the pseudogene TRBV3-2) and TRBJ1-1; D gene ambiguous. Trimming cost V 3 bases and J 3 bases, with 14 bases left between them. The CDR3 is 15 residues long. Germline CDR1 and CDR2: LGHDT and YNNKEL (reference sequence). CDR3 in amino acids: CASSHWVTPDTEAFF. DNA for the CDR3: TGTGCCAGCAGCCATTGGGTCACGCCGGACACTGAAGCTTTCTTT.

J is TRBJ1-2 and V is TRBV27; 7 positions agree with TRBD1. CDR3 length: 15 amino acids. The germline CDR1 and CDR2 sequences are MNHEY and SMNVEV (reference sequence). V was pared by 0 bases and J by 7 bases, with 8 bases of the junction left unmatched. The CDR3 spells CASSLSPRTGFGYTF. CDR3 in DNA: TGTGCCAGCAGTTTATCCCCACGGACAGGTTTTGGCTACACCTTC.